The 15 T cell receptor beta chains given below trace back to one sample, sequenced in a study of T cells in Graves' hyperthyroidism and ophthalmopathy. The CDR3 regions of TCR beta were amplified from RNA transcripts. An initial round of RT-PCR targeting the TCR CDR3 relied on the HTBI primer set. TCRdb used MiXCR to reprocess the multiplex PCR reads, holding one entry per CDR3 protein. This repertoire shows nearly 600,000 distinct CDR3 sequences, roughly 13% found once; its top ten account for 5% to 7%. Sequencing used blood. The receptors were gathered from a woman between 25 and 40 years old with Graves' hyperthyroidism that later progressed to Graves' ophthalmopathy.

This clonotype occurred many times. The chain couples TRBV20-1 to TRBJ1-5, with D unclear. The germline CDR1 and CDR2 sequences are DFQATT and SNEGSKA (reference sequence). There are 15 residues in the CDR3. Trimming took off 6 bases at V and 1 base at J, with 16 bases between the two ends. CDR3: CSATDLHLSNQPQHF. In nucleotides, the CDR3 is TGCAGTGCCACGGACCTCCACCTAAGCAATCAGCCCCAGCATTTT.

This clonotype occurred a few times. This clone may be a read error of a much larger clone one base away. The rearrangement joins TRBV5-1 to TRBJ2-2; D not certain. Looked up from germline, CDR1 is SGHRS and CDR2 is YFSETQ. The CDR3 runs to 14 residues. V shed 4 bases and J shed 7 bases, with 14 bases lying between them. Here the CDR3 reads CASSPAAADGELFF. CDR3 coding DNA: TGCGCCAGCAGCCCTGCCGCGGCCGACGGGGAGCTGTTTTTT.

The sample holds many counts of this clonotype. The rearrangement links TRBV28 to TRBJ2-1, with a possible D match to TRBD1 (6 bases). V was cut by 4 bases and J by 3 bases, with 16 bases left in between. CDR1 and CDR2 (germline): MDHEN, SYDVKM. The CDR3 has 16 residues. The DNA of the CDR3 is TGTGCCAGCAGTTATTCAGGGGACATCCTCTACAATGAGCAGTTCTTC. As protein: CASSYSGDILYNEQFF.

This clonotype was counted at least ten times. This chain links TRBV20-1 with TRBJ1-1; D gene ambiguous. Looked up from germline, CDR1 is DFQATT and CDR2 is SNEGSKA (reference sequence). The CDR3 is made up of 13 amino acids. The V and J ends lost 0 bases and 5 bases respectively, with 10 bases between them. CDR3 nucleotides: TGCAGTGCTAGAGATCCTAGCGGTACTGAAGCTTTCTTT. This sequence encodes CSARDPSGTEAFF.

Ten or more counts support this clonotype. This chain connects TRBV7-8 to TRBJ1-6, with 9 positions matching TRBD1. Trimming removed 4 bases from V and 7 bases from J; junction bases left unmatched: 14. Germline CDR1 SGHVS, CDR2 FQNEAQ. This CDR3 has 18 amino acids. CDR3 bases: TGTGCCAGCAGCTCCGGTTCCTGGACAGGGGCGGGAAATTCACCCCTCCACTTT. It yields the protein CASSSGSWTGAGNSPLHF.

There are many counts of this clonotype. CDR3 sequence: CSARGAVYGYTF. As DNA, the CDR3 is TGCAGTGCTAGAGGGGCAGTCTATGGCTACACCTTC. The V call is TRBV20-1, the J call TRBJ1-2; D call uncertain. Deletions cut 1 base from V and 4 bases from J, with 7 bases between. The length of the CDR3 is 12 residues. Per germline, CDR1 DFQATT and CDR2 SNEGSKA (reference sequence).

This clonotype was seen at least ten times. V and J are TRBV28 and TRBJ2-7; 7 positions agree with TRBD2. V shed 5 bases, J shed 2 bases, and the junction held 12 bases outside the gene matches. The CDR3 has 16 residues. The germline V gene encodes CDR1 MDHEN and CDR2 SYDVKM. The CDR3 DNA reads as TGTGCCAGCAGTAGCCCCCCGGGACTATCCGCCTACGAGCAGTACTTC. Translating it yields CASSSPPGLSAYEQYF.

This chain joins TRBV28 and TRBJ2-1; 8 bases fit TRBD2. The J segment lost 7 bases and the V segment lost 2 bases, leaving 7 bases of the junction unmatched. Looked up from germline, CDR1 is MDHEN and CDR2 is SYDVKM. The CDR3 is 15 amino acids. The CDR3 protein is CASSLRTSSGNEQFF. The CDR3 nucleotides read TGTGCCAGCAGTTTAAGGACTAGCAGTGGGAATGAGCAGTTCTTC.

The chain links TRBV6-4 to TRBJ1-1; TRBD1 might be the D (6 bases). Germline CDR1 and CDR2: MRHNA and SNTAGT. Trimming removed 5 bases at V and 1 base at J, with 11 bases between. CDR3 length equals 14 residues. This CDR3 is CASSSSTGNTEAFF. CDR3 in DNA: TGTGCCAGCAGTTCGTCGACAGGGAACACTGAAGCTTTCTTT.

This clonotype occurred many times. This chain uses TRBV2 with TRBJ2-3; D is possibly TRBD1 or TRBD2 (5 bases each). This CDR3 spans 16 amino acids. Germline-derived CDR1 and CDR2 are SNHLY and FYNNEI. V lost 5 bases and J 0 bases, leaving 15 bases between the germline ends. The DNA of the CDR3 is TGTGCCAGCAGTCTAGGGGACCTAGCTAGCACAGATACGCAGTATTTT. Its protein product is CASSLGDLASTDTQYF. Based on the CDR3 plus reference TRBV2 and TRBJ2-3, the full variable domain is EPEVTQTPSHQVTQMGQEVILRCVPISNHLYFYWYRQILGQKVEFLVSFYNNEISEKSEIFDDQFSVERPDGSNFTLKIRSTKLEDSAMYFCASSLGDLASTDTQYFGPGTRLTVL.

V gene TRBV19 combines with J gene TRBJ1-3; no clear D gene. This CDR3 has 14 residues. V was trimmed by 3 bases and J by 1 base, leaving 7 bases between them. The germline CDR1 and CDR2 sequences are LNHDA and SQIVND (reference sequence). Here the CDR3 DNA reads TGTGCCAGTAGTATTTATAGGTCTGGAAACACCATATATTTT. Protein sequence: CASSIYRSGNTIYF.

The sample holds many counts of this clonotype. This chain uses TRBV6-2 or TRBV6-3 with TRBJ2-3; 15 bases align to TRBD2. Trimming took 5 bases from V and 4 from J; bases not matched to a gene: 7. The CDR3 contains 17 residues. Germline V lookup: CDR1 MNHEY, CDR2 SVGEGT. The CDR3 here is CASSHGLAGGFADTQYF. In nucleotides, the CDR3 is TGTGCCAGCAGTCACGGACTAGCGGGAGGGTTCGCAGATACGCAGTATTTT.

This clonotype came up many times. The rearrangement joins TRBV2 to TRBJ2-1, with TRBD2 matching over 10 bases. With 6 bases clipped from V and 8 bases from J, the junction kept 10 bases outside the gene matches. Germline V CDR1 and CDR2: SNHLY, FYNNEI. The CDR3 sequence is 15 residues long. CDR3 residues: CASSAASGSWDEQFF. For the CDR3, the DNA is TGTGCCAGCAGCGCTGCTAGCGGGAGTTGGGATGAGCAGTTCTTC.

This clonotype was detected a few times. This sequence joins TRBV3-1 and TRBJ2-7; either TRBD1 or TRBD2 may supply D (6 bases each). The V gene's germline CDR1 is LGHDT and CDR2 YNNKEL (reference sequence). The CDR3 runs 15 residues. V was pared by 5 bases and J by 3 bases, with 17 bases between. This CDR3 is CASSSGALAYYEQYF. CDR3 sequence (DNA): TGTGCCAGCAGCTCGGGGGCCCTAGCTTACTACGAGCAGTACTTC.

This clonotype was counted a few times. The CDR3 reads CASSEGQVLNQPQHF. For the CDR3, the DNA is TGTGCCAGCAGTGAAGGACAAGTCCTCAATCAGCCCCAGCATTTT. V gene TRBV12-3 or TRBV12-4 combines with J gene TRBJ1-5, with a possible D match to TRBD1 (5 bases). V lost 5 bases to trimming and J lost 3 bases, with 14 bases between them. The CDR3 has 15 residues.